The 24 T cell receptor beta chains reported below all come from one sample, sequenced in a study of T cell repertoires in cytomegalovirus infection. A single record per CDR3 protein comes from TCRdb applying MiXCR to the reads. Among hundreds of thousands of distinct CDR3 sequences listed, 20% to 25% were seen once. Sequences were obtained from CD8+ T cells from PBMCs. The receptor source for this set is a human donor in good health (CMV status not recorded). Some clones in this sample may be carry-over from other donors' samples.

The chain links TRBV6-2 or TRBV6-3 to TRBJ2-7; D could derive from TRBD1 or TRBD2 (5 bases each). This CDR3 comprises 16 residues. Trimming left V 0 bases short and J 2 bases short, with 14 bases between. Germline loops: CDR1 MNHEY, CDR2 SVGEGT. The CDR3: CASSYSPGTDTYEQYV. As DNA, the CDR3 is TGTGCCAGCAGTTACTCGCCCGGGACCGACACCTACGAGCAGTACGTC.

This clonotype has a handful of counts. The CDR3 sequence: CAISSDRGHSGYTF. For the CDR3, the DNA is TGTGCCATCAGCTCGGACAGGGGGCATAGTGGCTACACCTTC. This rearrangement joins TRBV10-3 to TRBJ1-2; 11 nucleotides line up with TRBD1. The CDR3 runs to 14 residues. Per the germline V gene, CDR1 is ENHRY and CDR2 is SYGVKD. Trimming took 6 bases from V and 7 from J; bases not matched to a gene: 7.

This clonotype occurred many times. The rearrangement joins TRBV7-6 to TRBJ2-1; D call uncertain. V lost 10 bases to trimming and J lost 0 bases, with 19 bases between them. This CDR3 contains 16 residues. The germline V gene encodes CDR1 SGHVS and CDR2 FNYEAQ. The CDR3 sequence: CATLQAGPSSYNEQFF. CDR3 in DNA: TGTGCCACCCTACAAGCAGGACCAAGCTCCTACAATGAGCAGTTCTTC.

The CDR3: CASSLAGMRGVYTEAFF. The CDR3 region has the DNA TGTGCCAGCAGCTTGGCCGGTATGAGGGGGGTCTACACTGAAGCTTTCTTT. The rearrangement joins TRBV5-6 to TRBJ1-1, with D perhaps TRBD1 (6 bases). V lost 0 bases, J lost 3 bases, and 18 bases lay in between. Germline V gene lookup returns CDR1 SGHDT and CDR2 YYEEEE. This CDR3 has 17 amino acids.

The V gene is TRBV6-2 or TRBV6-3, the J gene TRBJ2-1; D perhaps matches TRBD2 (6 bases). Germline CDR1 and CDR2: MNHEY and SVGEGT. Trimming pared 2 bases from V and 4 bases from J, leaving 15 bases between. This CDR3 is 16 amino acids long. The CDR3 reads CASSYLRDSPYNEQFF. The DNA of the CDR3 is TGTGCCAGCAGTTACCTTCGGGACTCCCCATACAATGAGCAGTTCTTC.

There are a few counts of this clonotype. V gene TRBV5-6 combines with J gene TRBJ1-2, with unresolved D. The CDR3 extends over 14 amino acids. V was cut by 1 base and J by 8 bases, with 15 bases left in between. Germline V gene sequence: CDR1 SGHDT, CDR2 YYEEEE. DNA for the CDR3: TGTGCCAGCAGCTTGAAAGGGATTACAAGAGGCTACACCTTC. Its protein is CASSLKGITRGYTF. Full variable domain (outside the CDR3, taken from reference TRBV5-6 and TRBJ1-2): DAGVTQSPTHLIKTRGQQVTLRCSPKSGHDTVSWYQQALGQGPQFIFQYYEEEERQRGNFPDRFSGHQFPNYSSELNVNALLLGDSALYLCASSLKGITRGYTFGSGTRLTVV.

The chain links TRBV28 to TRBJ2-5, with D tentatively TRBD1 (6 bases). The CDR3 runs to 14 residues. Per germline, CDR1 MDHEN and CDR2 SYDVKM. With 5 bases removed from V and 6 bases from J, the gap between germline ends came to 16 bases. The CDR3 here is CASSPGTLVKTQYF. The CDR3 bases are TGTGCCAGCAGTCCAGGGACACTGGTAAAGACCCAGTACTTC.

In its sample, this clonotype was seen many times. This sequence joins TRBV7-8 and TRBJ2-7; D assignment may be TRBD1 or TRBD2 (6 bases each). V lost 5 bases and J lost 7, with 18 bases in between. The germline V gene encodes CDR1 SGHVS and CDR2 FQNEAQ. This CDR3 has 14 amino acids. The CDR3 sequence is CASSPPGGTGEQYV. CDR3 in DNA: TGTGCCAGCAGCCCTCCCGGGGGCACCGGAGAGCAGTACGTC.

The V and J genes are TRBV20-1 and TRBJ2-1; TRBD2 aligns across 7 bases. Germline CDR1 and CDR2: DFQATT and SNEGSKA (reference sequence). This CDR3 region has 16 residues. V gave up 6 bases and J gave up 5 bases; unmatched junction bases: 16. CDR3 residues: CSARLADQPPDNEQFF. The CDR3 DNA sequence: TGCAGTGCAAGGCTAGCGGACCAACCGCCGGACAATGAGCAGTTCTTC.

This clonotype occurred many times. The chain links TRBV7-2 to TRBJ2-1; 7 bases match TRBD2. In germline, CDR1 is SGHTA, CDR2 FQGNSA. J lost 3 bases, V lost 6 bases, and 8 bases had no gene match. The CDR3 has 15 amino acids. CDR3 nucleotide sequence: TGTGCCAGCAGATCCCGGGACTACGTCTACAATGAGCAGTTCTTC. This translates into CASRSRDYVYNEQFF.

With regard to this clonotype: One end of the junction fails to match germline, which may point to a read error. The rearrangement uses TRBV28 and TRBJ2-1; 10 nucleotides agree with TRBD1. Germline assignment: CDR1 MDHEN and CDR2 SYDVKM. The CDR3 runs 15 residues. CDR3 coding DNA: TGTGCCAGCAGTTTGACGACAGGGGGCTACAATAAGCAGTTCTTC. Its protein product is CASSLTTGGYNKQFF.

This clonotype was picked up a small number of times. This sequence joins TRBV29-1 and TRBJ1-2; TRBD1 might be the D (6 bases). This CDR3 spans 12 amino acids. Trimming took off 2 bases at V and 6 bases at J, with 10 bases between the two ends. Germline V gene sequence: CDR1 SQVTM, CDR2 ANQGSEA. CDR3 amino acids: CSVERGGHGYTF. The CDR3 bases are TGCAGCGTTGAACGGGGGGGCCATGGCTACACCTTC.

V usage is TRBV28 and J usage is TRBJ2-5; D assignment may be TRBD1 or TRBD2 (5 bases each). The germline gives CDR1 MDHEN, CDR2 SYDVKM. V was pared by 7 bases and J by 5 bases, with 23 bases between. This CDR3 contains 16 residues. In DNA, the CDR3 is TGTGCCAGCACCCCAATGGGGGTTTACCGAGGGGAGACCCAGTACTTC. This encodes CASTPMGVYRGETQYF.

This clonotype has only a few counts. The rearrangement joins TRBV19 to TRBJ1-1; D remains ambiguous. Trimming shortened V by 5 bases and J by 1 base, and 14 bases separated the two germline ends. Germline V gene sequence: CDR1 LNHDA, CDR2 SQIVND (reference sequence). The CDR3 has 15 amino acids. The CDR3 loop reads CASSLPPNPNTEAFF. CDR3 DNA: TGTGCCAGTAGTCTTCCTCCCAATCCGAACACTGAAGCTTTCTTT.

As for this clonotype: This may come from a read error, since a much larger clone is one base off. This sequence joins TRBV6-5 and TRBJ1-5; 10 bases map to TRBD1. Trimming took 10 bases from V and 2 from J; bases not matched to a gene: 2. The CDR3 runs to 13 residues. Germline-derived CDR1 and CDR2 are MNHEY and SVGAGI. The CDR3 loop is CATGTGGNQPQHF. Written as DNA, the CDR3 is TGTGCCACCGGGACAGGGGGCAATCAGCCCCAGCATTTT.

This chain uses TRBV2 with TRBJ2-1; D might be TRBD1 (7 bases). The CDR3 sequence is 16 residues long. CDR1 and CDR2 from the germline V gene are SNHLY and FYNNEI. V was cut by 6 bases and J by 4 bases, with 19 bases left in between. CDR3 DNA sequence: TGTGCCAGCAGGGGACCAGGGGGGCAACCTTACAATGAGCAGTTCTTC. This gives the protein CASRGPGGQPYNEQFF.

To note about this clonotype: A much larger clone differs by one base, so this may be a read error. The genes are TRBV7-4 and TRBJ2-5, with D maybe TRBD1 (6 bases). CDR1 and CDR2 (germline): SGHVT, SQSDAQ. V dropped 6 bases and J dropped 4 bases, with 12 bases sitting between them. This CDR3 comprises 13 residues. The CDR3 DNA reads TGTGCCAGCAGACTCAGGGGACGAGAGACCCAGTACTTC. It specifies CASRLRGRETQYF.

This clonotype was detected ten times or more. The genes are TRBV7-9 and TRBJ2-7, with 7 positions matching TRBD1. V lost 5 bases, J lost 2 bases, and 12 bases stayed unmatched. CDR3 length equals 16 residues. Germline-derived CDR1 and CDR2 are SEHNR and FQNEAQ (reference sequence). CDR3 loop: CASSQAIGQDPYEQYV. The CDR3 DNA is TGTGCCAGCAGCCAAGCTATTGGACAGGACCCCTACGAGCAGTACGTC.

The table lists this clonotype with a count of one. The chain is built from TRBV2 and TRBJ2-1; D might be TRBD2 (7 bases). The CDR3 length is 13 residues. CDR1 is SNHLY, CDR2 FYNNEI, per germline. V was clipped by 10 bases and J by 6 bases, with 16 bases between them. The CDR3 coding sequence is TGTGCCATCTCCCGGGGGGCGCCCAATGAGCAGTTCTTC. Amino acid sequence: CAISRGAPNEQFF.

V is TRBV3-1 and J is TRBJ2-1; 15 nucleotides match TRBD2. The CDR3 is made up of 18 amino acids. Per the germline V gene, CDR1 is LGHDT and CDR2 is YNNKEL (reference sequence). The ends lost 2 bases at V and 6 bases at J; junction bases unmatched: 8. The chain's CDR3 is CASSQKGLAGGLVNEQFF. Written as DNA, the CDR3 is TGTGCCAGCAGCCAAAAAGGACTAGCGGGGGGGCTCGTCAATGAGCAGTTCTTC.

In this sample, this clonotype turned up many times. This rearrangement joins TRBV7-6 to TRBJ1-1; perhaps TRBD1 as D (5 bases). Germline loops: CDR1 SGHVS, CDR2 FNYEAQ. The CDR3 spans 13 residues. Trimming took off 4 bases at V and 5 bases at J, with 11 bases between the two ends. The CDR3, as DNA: TGTGCCAGCAGCTCGGGACTTCCAACTGAAGCTTTCTTT. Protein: CASSSGLPTEAFF.

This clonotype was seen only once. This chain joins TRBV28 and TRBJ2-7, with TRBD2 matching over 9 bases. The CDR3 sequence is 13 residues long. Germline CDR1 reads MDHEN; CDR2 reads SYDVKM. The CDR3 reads CASSAGTSYKQYV. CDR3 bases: TGTGCCAGCAGCGCCGGGACTAGCTACAAGCAGTACGTC.

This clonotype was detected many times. CDR3 DNA sequence: TGTGCCAGCAGCTTAGTGCCAGGTTCCAATGAGCAGTTCTTC. This encodes CASSLVPGSNEQFF. The chain is built from TRBV7-9 and TRBJ2-1; D is unresolved. The CDR3 runs to 14 residues. Germline lookup yields CDR1 SEHNR and CDR2 FQNEAQ (reference sequence). Trimming pared 1 base from V and 6 bases from J, leaving 10 bases between.

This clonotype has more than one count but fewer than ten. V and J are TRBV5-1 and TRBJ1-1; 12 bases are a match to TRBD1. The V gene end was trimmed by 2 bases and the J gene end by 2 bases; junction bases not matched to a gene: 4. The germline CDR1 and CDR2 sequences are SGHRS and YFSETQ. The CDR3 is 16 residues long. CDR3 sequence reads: CASSLAGTGGNTEAFF. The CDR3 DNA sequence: TGCGCCAGCAGCTTAGCCGGGACAGGGGGCAACACTGAAGCTTTCTTT.